The next 27 T cell receptor beta chains were all read from a single sample in a study of blood T cell repertoires in COVID-19. The protocol was immunoSEQ multiplex PCR, while the TCRdb copy is restricted to in-frame clones and leaves out a portion. The data show about 62,000 clones, about 87% seen once. Material: peripheral blood. These receptors were taken from a man aged 65-85 years with acute or convalescent COVID-19.

This clone was found a few times. V is TRBV19 and J is TRBJ1-1; D unclear. V was shortened by 7 bases and J by 8 bases, with 17 bases between the two germline ends. CDR3 size: 13 residues. Germline loops: CDR1 LNHDA, CDR2 SQIVND (reference sequence). CDR3 bases: TGTGCCAGTAATCATCGCGCCTATATCGAAGCTTTCTTT. This encodes CASNHRAYIEAFF.

This clone was seen only once. This sequence joins TRBV5-1 and TRBJ2-1, with D unresolved. The CDR3 loop spans 13 amino acids. Germline values: CDR1 SGHRS, CDR2 YFSETQ. V lost 0 bases to trimming and J lost 9 bases, with 10 bases between them. CDR3 region: CASSLGAAGEQFF. The CDR3 region has the DNA TGCGCCAGCAGCTTGGGGGCAGCAGGTGAGCAGTTCTTC.

The table lists this clone with a count of one. The rearrangement links TRBV27 to TRBJ1-6; D perhaps matches TRBD1 (5 bases). The ends were cut back, 3 bases at V and 5 bases at J, with 8 bases in the middle. Germline CDR1 is MNHEY and CDR2 is SMNVEV (reference sequence). The CDR3 has 14 residues. Here the CDR3 reads CASSLVRDNSPLHF. In nucleotides, the CDR3 is TGTGCCAGCAGTTTGGTCAGGGATAATTCACCCCTCCACTTT.

The rearrangement joins TRBV29-1 to TRBJ2-7, with TRBD1 matching over 8 bases. Germline V gene lookup returns CDR1 SQVTM and CDR2 ANQGSEA. The CDR3 consists of 15 residues. The J segment lost 3 bases and the V segment lost 4 bases, leaving 11 bases of the junction unmatched. The CDR3 bases are TGCAGCGTTGCCCAAAGATGGGACAGGAGCTACGAGCAGTACTTC. Residues: CSVAQRWDRSYEQYF.

About this clone: This sample includes further DNA sequences coding for the same CDR3. The chain is built from TRBV5-1 and TRBJ2-1, with a weak D call TRBD2 (6 bases). Germline CDR1 SGHRS, CDR2 YFSETQ. The CDR3 runs 15 residues. The V gene lost 0 bases and the J gene lost 0 bases, with 7 bases spanning the gap. The CDR3: CASSLEAGSYNEQFF. The CDR3 DNA sequence: TGCGCCAGCAGCTTGGAAGCGGGCTCCTACAATGAGCAGTTCTTC.

V gene TRBV11-3 combines with J gene TRBJ1-1; 9 bases are shared with TRBD1. Germline V lookup: CDR1 SGHNT, CDR2 YENEEA. Trimming removed 6 bases from V and 1 base from J; junction bases left unmatched: 6. The CDR3 loop spans 15 amino acids. In DNA, the CDR3 is TGTGCCAGCAGAGCAAGGGGACAGGGGAACACTGAAGCTTTCTTT. It yields the protein CASRARGQGNTEAFF. Combining the CDR3 with reference TRBV11-3 and TRBJ1-1 gives the whole variable domain EAGVVQSPRYKIIEKKQPVAFWCNPISGHNTLYWYLQNLGQGPELLIRYENEEAVDDSQLPKDRFSAERLKGVDSTLKIQPAELGDSAVYLCASRARGQGNTEAFFGQGTRLTVV.

The V gene is TRBV29-1, the J gene TRBJ2-3; a possible D gene is TRBD2 (6 bases). From germline, CDR1 is SQVTM and CDR2 ANQGSEA. The CDR3 consists of 13 residues. The V and J ends lost 5 bases and 2 bases respectively, with 11 bases between them. CDR3 sequence: CSVRAGNTDTQYF. The DNA for the CDR3 is TGCAGCGTTAGGGCGGGAAACACAGATACGCAGTATTTT.

The chain has TRBV5-1 and TRBJ2-1, with 9 positions matching TRBD1. The CDR3 is 17 amino acids. Losses at the gene ends were 4 bases for V and 7 bases for J; bases not matched to a gene: 15. Germline V lookup: CDR1 SGHRS, CDR2 YFSETQ. The CDR3 region is CASSPDTVGQGGNEQFF. DNA of the CDR3: TGCGCCAGCAGCCCCGACACGGTGGGACAGGGCGGGAATGAGCAGTTCTTC.

The rearrangement joins TRBV19 to TRBJ1-5; D call uncertain. V was pared by 5 bases and J by 5 bases, with 7 bases between. Germline V gene data show CDR1 as LNHDA and CDR2 as SQIVND (reference sequence). The CDR3 has 12 amino acids. CDR3 sequence reads: CASSFLDQPQHF. The CDR3 region has the DNA TGTGCCAGTAGTTTCCTCGATCAGCCCCAGCATTTT.

The chain joins TRBV5-1 to TRBJ2-5, with D possibly matching TRBD1 (5 bases). This CDR3 comprises 15 residues. The V and J ends lost 3 bases and 3 bases respectively, with 15 bases between them. The germline V gene has CDR1 SGHRS and CDR2 YFSETQ. This CDR3 reads CASSSQGLLEETQYF. CDR3 nucleotide sequence: TGCGCCAGCAGCTCGCAGGGCCTCCTTGAAGAGACCCAGTACTTC.

J is TRBJ1-5 and V is TRBV6-6; D ambiguous. Germline lookup yields CDR1 MNHNY and CDR2 SVGAGI (reference sequence). Trimming left V 2 bases short and J 4 bases short, with 15 bases between. CDR3 length: 16 amino acids. CDR3 coding DNA: TGTGCCAGCAGTTACAGTCGAGCCCGATTTAATCAGCCCCAGCATTTT. It specifies CASSYSRARFNQPQHF.

The chain links TRBV2 to TRBJ1-1; D unresolved. This CDR3 has 16 residues. Germline loops: CDR1 SNHLY, CDR2 FYNNEI. V was shortened by 9 bases and J by 0 bases, with 20 bases between the two germline ends. CDR3 coding DNA: TGTGCCAGTCGGGGTTACTTGACCGCAATGAACACTGAAGCTTTCTTT. As protein: CASRGYLTAMNTEAFF.

V gene TRBV29-1 combines with J gene TRBJ1-2; the match to TRBD1 covers 7 bases. With 8 bases clipped from V and 5 bases from J, the junction kept 11 bases outside the gene matches. The CDR3 loop spans 13 amino acids. Germline V gene data show CDR1 as SQVTM and CDR2 as ANQGSEA. Here the CDR3 reads CSTGGGQAYGYTF. CDR3 nucleotides: TGCAGCACGGGGGGAGGACAGGCGTATGGCTACACCTTC.

J is TRBJ2-1 and V is TRBV6-2 or TRBV6-3; no reliable D call. CDR3 length: 17 residues. Germline V gives CDR1 MNHEY, CDR2 SVGEGT. The germline V and J ends were trimmed by 5 bases and 0 bases, with 17 bases remaining between them. In DNA, the CDR3 is TGTGCCAGCAGTGGGCTCTTCGCTCTTAGCTCCTACAATGAGCAGTTCTTC. Translated, it gives CASSGLFALSSYNEQFF.

CDR3 sequence: CAWSPLAGGIYEQYF. For the CDR3, the DNA is TGTGCCTGGAGCCCACTAGCGGGGGGCATTTACGAGCAGTACTTC. The gene calls are TRBV30 and TRBJ2-7, with 12 positions matching TRBD2. This CDR3 contains 15 residues. The V gene's germline CDR1 is GTSNPN and CDR2 SVGIG (reference sequence). The V segment lost 3 bases and the J segment 4 bases; nucleotides outside the gene matches: 7.

CDR3 coding DNA: TGTGCCAGTAGAGGACGACGGACAGGGAGGACCTACGAGCAGTACTTC. Protein product: CASRGRRTGRTYEQYF. The chain has TRBV19 and TRBJ2-7; TRBD1 matches 8 bases. V dropped 6 bases and J dropped 2; count of bases not matched to a gene: 12. Germline assignment: CDR1 LNHDA and CDR2 SQIVND (reference sequence). CDR3 length equals 16 residues.

The chain joins TRBV2 to TRBJ1-2; D ambiguous. V shed 6 bases and J shed 8 bases, with 19 bases lying between them. The CDR3 spans 14 residues. From germline, CDR1 is SNHLY and CDR2 FYNNEI. The CDR3 spells CASRTPGGFWGYTF. In nucleotides, the CDR3 is TGTGCCAGCAGAACCCCAGGAGGCTTCTGGGGCTACACCTTC. Looking up the rest from reference TRBV2 and TRBJ1-2 gives the full variable domain: EPEVTQTPSHQVTQMGQEVILRCVPISNHLYFYWYRQILGQKVEFLVSFYNNEISEKSEIFDDQFSVERPDGSNFTLKIRSTKLEDSAMYFCASRTPGGFWGYTFGSGTRLTVV.

The chain combines TRBV28 with TRBJ2-1; 8 bases fit TRBD2. Germline-derived CDR1 and CDR2 are MDHEN and SYDVKM. The V and J ends lost 4 bases and 0 bases, in that order; junction bases with no gene match: 5. CDR3 length: 16 residues. CDR3 sequence reads: CASSSPAGGSYNEQFF. As DNA, the CDR3 is TGTGCCAGCAGTTCCCCGGCGGGGGGCTCCTACAATGAGCAGTTCTTC.

V usage is TRBV3-1 (or the pseudogene TRBV3-2) and J usage is TRBJ2-5; the D is unclear. Trimming stripped 1 base from V and 8 bases from J, with 17 bases between. CDR1 and CDR2 (germline): LGHDT, YNNKEL (reference sequence). The CDR3 contains 15 residues. CDR3 DNA sequence: TGTGCCAGCAGCCAAGGCGGCGCACAAAGAGTTACCCAGTACTTC. Translated, it gives CASSQGGAQRVTQYF.

The chain links TRBV4-1 to TRBJ2-5; D is unclear. Trimming cost V 0 bases and J 0 bases, with 8 bases left between them. This CDR3 spans 15 amino acids. Germline V gene lookup returns CDR1 MGHRA and CDR2 YSYEKL. CDR3 amino acids: CASSQDLGDQETQYF. CDR3 DNA sequence: TGCGCCAGCAGCCAAGATCTCGGAGACCAAGAGACCCAGTACTTC.

This chain uses TRBV3-1 (or the pseudogene TRBV3-2) with TRBJ1-2; possible D gene TRBD1, 6 bases. This CDR3 is 14 amino acids long. The V end was cut by 0 bases, the J end by 7 bases, with 12 bases between. Germline loops: CDR1 LGHDT, CDR2 YNNKEL (reference sequence). The CDR3 DNA is TGTGCCAGCAGCCAAGAGGCAGGGGTAGGTGGCTACACCTTC. This codes for CASSQEAGVGGYTF.

The V call is TRBV6-5, the J call TRBJ1-2; possible D gene TRBD1, 5 bases. Germline lookup yields CDR1 MNHEY and CDR2 SVGAGI. This CDR3 comprises 14 residues. The V and J ends lost 5 bases and 5 bases respectively, with 15 bases between them. The CDR3, as DNA: TGTGCCAGCAGTATTGGATGGGGCGGATATGGCTACACCTTC. It is translated as CASSIGWGGYGYTF.

The chain employs TRBV21-1 and TRBJ1-1. TRBV21-1 counts as a pseudogene. The CDR3 length is 17 residues. CDR3 residues: CASSKAGRGALNTEAFF. CDR3 DNA sequence: TGTGCCAGCAGCAAAGCGGGTCGGGGGGCCCTGAACACTGAAGCTTTCTTT.

This chain joins TRBV6-6 and TRBJ2-3; 7 positions agree with TRBD1. This CDR3 contains 14 residues. Looked up from germline, CDR1 is MNHNY and CDR2 is SVGAGI (reference sequence). Trimming cost V 8 bases and J 4 bases; bases outside gene matches: 9. The chain's CDR3 is CASDPRDRPDTQYF. CDR3 nucleotide sequence: TGTGCCAGCGACCCGAGGGACAGACCAGATACGCAGTATTTT.

This clone has a single count. The gene calls are TRBV28 and TRBJ2-7; D may be TRBD2 (5 bases). V was clipped by 6 bases and J by 6 bases, with 18 bases between them. CDR1 and CDR2 (germline): MDHEN, SYDVKM. The CDR3 covers 14 residues. CDR3 amino acids: CASSRPVGVGEQYF. The DNA for the CDR3 is TGTGCCAGCAGCCGCCCGGTCGGGGTAGGCGAGCAGTACTTC.

The CDR3 reads CASIQNQGTGYEQYF. DNA of the CDR3: TGTGCCAGCATCCAGAATCAGGGTACGGGCTACGAGCAGTACTTC. The chain has TRBV28 and TRBJ2-7; TRBD1 is a possible D gene (5 bases). This CDR3 region has 15 residues. Germline assignment: CDR1 MDHEN and CDR2 SYDVKM. Trimming left V 7 bases short and J 3 bases short, with 19 bases between.

A single count supports this clone. CDR3 amino acids: CASSYWLANGHEQYF. CDR3 nucleotide sequence: TGTGCCAGCAGTTATTGGCTAGCTAATGGCCACGAGCAGTACTTC. J is TRBJ2-7 and V is TRBV6-2 or TRBV6-3; D is possibly TRBD2 (5 bases). V gave up 3 bases and J gave up 5 bases, with 17 bases separating them. The CDR3 contains 15 residues. Germline lookup yields CDR1 MNHEY and CDR2 SVGEGT.